The entry that follows covers one T cell receptor (beta chain) sequence. Its antigen is unknown. A junction end diverges from the germline sequence, so it may reflect a read error. This CDR3 has 15 amino acids. From germline, CDR1 is MNHEY and CDR2 SVGEGT. The record originates from a study of metastatic and nonmetastatic thyroid tumors. Across the whole study: Patients with malignant and benign thyroid disease provided blood and tumor or nodule tissue, whose repertoires were compared.

Patients underwent thyroid surgery, and none had received any treatment before it. In the original processing: Researchers built a distant-metastasis classifier for papillary thyroid cancer that drew on CDR3 differences across clinicopathological groups. TCRdb re-called the PCR reads via MiXCR. The V and J calls come from TCRdb's annotation, not from the publication. Of tens of thousands of clones listed, approximately 15% are singletons. Study-level results: In blood and tumor, TCR beta diversity was reportedly significantly higher in malignant thyroid tumors than in benign nodules.

The source of this sequence is a male donor with papillary thyroid cancer or a benign thyroid nodule (not recorded which). Some clones in this sample may be carry-over from other donors' samples. Sequencing used blood. V and J are TRBV6-2 or TRBV6-3 and TRBJ2-7, with 10 bases fitting TRBD1. CDR3 in amino acids: CASYPTGTGDYVQYF. In DNA, the CDR3 is TGTGCCAGCTACCCTACCGGGACAGGGGACTACGTGCAGTACTTC.